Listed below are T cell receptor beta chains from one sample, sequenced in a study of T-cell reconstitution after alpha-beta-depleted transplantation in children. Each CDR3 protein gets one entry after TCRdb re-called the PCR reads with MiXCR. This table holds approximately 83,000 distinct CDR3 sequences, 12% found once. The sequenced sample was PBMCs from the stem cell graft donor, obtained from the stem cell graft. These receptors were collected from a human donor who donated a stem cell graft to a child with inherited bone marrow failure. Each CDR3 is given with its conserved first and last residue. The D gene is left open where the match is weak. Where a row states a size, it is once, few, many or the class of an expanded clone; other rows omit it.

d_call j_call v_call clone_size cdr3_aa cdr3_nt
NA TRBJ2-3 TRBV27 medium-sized CASSPLSPPVADTQYF TGTGCCAGCAGTCCTCTTAGCCCCCCGGTGGCAGATACGCAGTATTTT
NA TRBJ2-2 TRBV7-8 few CASSFEGLGWTGELFF TGTGCCAGCAGCTTCGAGGGCCTAGGGTGGACCGGGGAGCTGTTTTTT
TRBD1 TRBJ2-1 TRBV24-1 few CATSGGQGWFF TGTGCCACCAGTGGTGGACAGGGGTGGTTCTTC
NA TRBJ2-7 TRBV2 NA CATFHKYF TGTGCTACCTTCCATAAGTACTTC
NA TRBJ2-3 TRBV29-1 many CSVDARWGATDTQYF TGCAGCGTTGACGCCAGGTGGGGGGCCACAGATACGCAGTATTTT
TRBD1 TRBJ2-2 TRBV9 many CASSSPGGTNTGELFF TGTGCCAGCAGTTCGCCAGGGGGAACGAACACCGGGGAGCTGTTTTTT
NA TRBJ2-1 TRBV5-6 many CASSSTGGSYNEQFF TGTGCCAGCAGCAGCACAGGAGGCTCCTACAATGAGCAGTTCTTC
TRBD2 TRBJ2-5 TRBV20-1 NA CSASWRLAGGPSETQYF TGCAGTGCTAGTTGGAGACTAGCGGGAGGGCCCTCGGAGACCCAGTACTTC
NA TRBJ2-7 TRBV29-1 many CSVRSGTSYEQYF TGCAGCGTTAGGTCAGGAACCTCCTACGAGCAGTACTTC
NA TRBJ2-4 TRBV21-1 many CASSNRGENIQYF TGTGCCAGCAGCAACAGGGGGGAAAACATTCAGTACTTC
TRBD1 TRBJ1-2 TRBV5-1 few CASSLGVQGKIGYTF TGCGCCAGCAGCTTGGGAGTACAGGGGAAAATCGGCTACACCTTC
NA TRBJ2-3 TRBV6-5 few CASSSRGGTQYF TGTGCCAGCTCCTCAAGGGGGGGTACGCAGTATTTT
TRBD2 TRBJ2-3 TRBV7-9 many CASSPTTSGGNTDTQYF TGTGCCAGCAGCCCCACGACTAGCGGGGGAAACACAGATACGCAGTATTTT
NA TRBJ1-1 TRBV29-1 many CSVQILREVEAFF TGCAGCGTCCAGATTTTGAGGGAGGTTGAAGCTTTCTTT
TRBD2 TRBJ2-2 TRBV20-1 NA CSARTSGGTGELFF TGCAGTGCCCGGACTAGCGGGGGGACCGGGGAGCTGTTTTTT
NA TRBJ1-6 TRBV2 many CASLISGNSPLHF TGTGCCAGCCTTATCAGTGGGAATTCACCCCTCCACTTT
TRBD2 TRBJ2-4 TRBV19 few CASSIAGGEGVAAKNIQYF TGTGCCAGTAGTATAGCGGGAGGGGAAGGGGTAGCGGCCAAAAACATTCAGTACTTC
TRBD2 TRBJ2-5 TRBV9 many CASSPRVAGNQETQYF TGTGCCAGCAGCCCCCGGGTAGCGGGTAACCAAGAGACCCAGTACTTC
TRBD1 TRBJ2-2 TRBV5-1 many CASSQTGFTGELFF TGCGCCAGCAGCCAGACAGGGTTCACCGGGGAGCTGTTTTTT
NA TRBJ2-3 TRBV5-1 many CASSFPGASTDTQYF TGCGCCAGCAGCTTCCCAGGAGCGAGCACAGATACGCAGTATTTT
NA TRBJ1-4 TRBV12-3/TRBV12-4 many CASRKQGSEKLFF TGTGCCAGCAGGAAACAGGGAAGTGAAAAACTGTTTTTT
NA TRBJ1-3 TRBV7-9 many CAFHRDQGNTIYF TGTGCCTTCCACAGGGATCAGGGAAACACCATATATTTT
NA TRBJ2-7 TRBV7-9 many CASSSGQVLYEQYF TGTGCCAGCAGTTCTGGACAAGTTCTCTACGAGCAGTACTTC
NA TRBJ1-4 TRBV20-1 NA CSARDGRVYEKLFF TGCAGTGCTAGAGATGGCAGGGTTTATGAAAAACTGTTTTTT
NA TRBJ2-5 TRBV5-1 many CASSSLRPQETQYF TGCGCCAGCAGCTCCCTTAGGCCTCAAGAGACCCAGTACTTC
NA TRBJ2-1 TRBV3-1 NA CASSRQSSYNEQFF TGTGCCAGCAGCCGTCAGAGCTCCTACAATGAGCAGTTCTTC
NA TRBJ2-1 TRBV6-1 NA CASSGWGGGNEQFF TGTGCCAGCAGTGGTTGGGGAGGGGGCAATGAGCAGTTCTTC
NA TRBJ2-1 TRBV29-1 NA CSVEDLLAETSYNEQFF TGCAGCGTTGAAGATCTTCTTGCGGAGACGTCCTACAATGAGCAGTTCTTC